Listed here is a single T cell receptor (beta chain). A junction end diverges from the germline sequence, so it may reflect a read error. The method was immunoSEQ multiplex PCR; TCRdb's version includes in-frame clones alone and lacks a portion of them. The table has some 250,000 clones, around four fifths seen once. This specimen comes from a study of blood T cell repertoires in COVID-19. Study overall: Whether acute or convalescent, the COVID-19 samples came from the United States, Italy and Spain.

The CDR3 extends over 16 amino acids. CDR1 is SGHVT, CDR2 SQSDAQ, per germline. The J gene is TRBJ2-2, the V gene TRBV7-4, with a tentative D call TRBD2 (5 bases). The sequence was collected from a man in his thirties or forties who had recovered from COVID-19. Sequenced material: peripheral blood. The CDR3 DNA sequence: TGTGCCAGCAGCCCCACACTAGAGACCGAACACCGGGGAGCTGTTTTT. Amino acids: CASSPTLETEHRGAVF.